The 21 T cell receptor beta chains listed next were all sequenced from one sample in a study of spatial heterogeneity in lung cancer. The sample's time point: blood at routine non-recurrence follow-up after resection. One entry per CDR3 protein, called by TCRdb with MiXCR from the 5' RACE reads. Among about 23,000 distinct CDR3 sequences listed, 9.7% were seen once. The sample in question was PBMCs, obtained at follow-up. The receptor set was obtained from a male donor with early-stage non-small cell lung cancer.

The chain recombines TRBV5-6 with TRBJ2-5; no firm D call. The CDR3 is made up of 15 amino acids. V lost 1 base to trimming and J lost 5 bases, with 15 bases between them. Germline CDR1 reads SGHDT; CDR2 reads YYEEEE. In nucleotides, the CDR3 is TGTGCCAGCAGCTTGAAAGCAGGAAGCCATGAGACCCAGTACTTC. As protein: CASSLKAGSHETQYF.

This clonotype has just a few counts. The chain links TRBV4-2 to TRBJ2-7; possible D gene TRBD2, 5 bases. The V and J ends lost 3 bases and 6 bases respectively, with 18 bases between them. The CDR3 extends over 15 amino acids. CDR1 is LGHNA and CDR2 is YNFKEQ in the germline V gene. This CDR3 reads CASSHGLRGSGEQYF. In DNA, the CDR3 is TGTGCCAGCAGCCATGGGCTTCGAGGGTCTGGCGAGCAGTACTTC.

This clonotype turned up a few times. The chain couples TRBV19 to TRBJ2-7, with D unresolved. Germline CDR1 and CDR2: LNHDA and SQIVND (reference sequence). The CDR3 is made up of 11 amino acids. V was cut by 2 bases and J by 7 bases, with 6 bases left in between. Written as DNA, the CDR3 is TGTGCCAGTAGTATATGGAGTGAGCAGTACTTC. Translating it yields CASSIWSEQYF.

This clonotype was counted at least ten times. V gene TRBV3-1 combines with J gene TRBJ1-4, with D hard to call. This CDR3 contains 15 residues. V lost 0 bases, J lost 5 bases, and 10 bases lay in between. Germline values: CDR1 LGHDT, CDR2 YNNKEL (reference sequence). In DNA, the CDR3 is TGTGCCAGCAGCCAAGATTTGGTCGGGAATGAAAAACTGTTTTTT. Encoded protein: CASSQDLVGNEKLFF.

This clonotype was found many times. The V call is TRBV20-1, the J call TRBJ1-5; the D is unclear. V dropped 0 bases and J dropped 2 bases, with 5 bases sitting between them. The CDR3 runs 13 residues. CDR1 and CDR2 (germline): DFQATT, SNEGSKA (reference sequence). The CDR3 DNA sequence: TGCAGTGCTAGAGACAGAGGCAATCAGCCCCAGCATTTT. Translation: CSARDRGNQPQHF.

This clonotype was seen many times. The genes are TRBV4-3 and TRBJ2-7, with TRBD2 identical over 9 bases. Trimming cost V 0 bases and J 4 bases; bases outside gene matches: 13. Germline V gene sequence: CDR1 LGHNA, CDR2 YSLEER. The CDR3 extends over 18 amino acids. CDR3 region: CASSQDPVASGALYEQYF. Written as DNA, the CDR3 is TGCGCCAGCAGCCAAGATCCAGTCGCTAGCGGGGCCTTATACGAGCAGTACTTC.

The chain joins TRBV6-2 or TRBV6-3 to TRBJ2-5; D might be TRBD1 or TRBD2, each matching 5 bases. V lost 10 bases, J lost 0 bases, and 15 bases lay in between. CDR3 length: 14 amino acids. Germline V gene data show CDR1 as MNHEY and CDR2 as SVGEGT. DNA of the CDR3: TGTGCCACCGCACGGGGCAGGGACCAAGAGACCCAGTACTTC. Amino acid sequence: CATARGRDQETQYF.

The chain has TRBV7-2 and TRBJ2-3, with D perhaps TRBD1 (5 bases). Trimming left V 1 base short and J 3 bases short, with 11 bases between. Germline V CDR1 and CDR2: SGHTA, FQGNSA. The CDR3 contains 15 residues. The CDR3 sequence is CASSLDPAGTDTQYF. The CDR3 nucleotides read TGTGCCAGCAGCTTAGATCCCGCAGGGACAGATACGCAGTATTTT. The variable domain in full, with the rest retrieved from reference TRBV7-2 and TRBJ2-3, is GAGVSQSPSNKVTEKGKDVELRCDPISGHTALYWYRQSLGQGLEFLIYFQGNSAPDKSGLPSDRFSAERTGGSVSTLTIQRTQQEDSAVYLCASSLDPAGTDTQYFGPGTRLTVL.

This clonotype was detected a few times. The chain combines TRBV29-1 with TRBJ1-1; D ambiguous. The CDR3 is made up of 14 amino acids. The V gene lost 4 bases and the J gene lost 3 bases, with 15 bases spanning the gap. Germline V gives CDR1 SQVTM, CDR2 ANQGSEA. This chain's CDR3 is CSVAPLRVDTEAFF. The CDR3 nucleotides are TGCAGCGTTGCTCCCTTAAGGGTGGACACTGAAGCTTTCTTT.

This clonotype occurred a few times. The chain is built from TRBV28 and TRBJ1-5; 9 bases map to TRBD1. There are 15 residues in the CDR3. J gave up 3 bases and V 4 bases, and 4 bases lay outside the gene matches. Germline loops: CDR1 MDHEN, CDR2 SYDVKM. CDR3 sequence: CASSSWDRVNQPQHF. The CDR3 DNA reads TGTGCCAGCAGTTCCTGGGACAGGGTCAATCAGCCCCAGCATTTT.

This clonotype showed up many times. The chain recombines TRBV20-1 with TRBJ1-1, with D unresolved. The CDR3 is 13 residues long. Trimming left V 6 bases short and J 0 bases short, with 11 bases between. Looked up from germline, CDR1 is DFQATT and CDR2 is SNEGSKA (reference sequence). The CDR3 here is CSAPTEVNTEAFF. As DNA, the CDR3 is TGCAGTGCCCCTACGGAAGTGAACACTGAAGCTTTCTTT.

This clonotype came up many times. This chain links TRBV7-9 with TRBJ1-1, with no clear D. There are 14 residues in the CDR3. V dropped 3 bases and J dropped 6 bases, with 14 bases sitting between them. The V gene's germline CDR1 is SEHNR and CDR2 FQNEAQ (reference sequence). The CDR3, as DNA: TGTGCCAGCAGCTTCGGAGGTGGGTCCGCTGAAGCTTTCTTT. It specifies CASSFGGGSAEAFF.

In this sample, this clonotype turned up a few times. V and J are TRBV20-1 and TRBJ2-2; 10 bases agree with TRBD1. V dropped 3 bases and J dropped 4; count of bases not matched to a gene: 2. The CDR3 spans 14 residues. Germline CDR1 and CDR2: DFQATT and SNEGSKA (reference sequence). The CDR3 DNA follows: TGCAGTGCTAGGACAGGGGGCGGCACCGGGGAGCTGTTTTTT. Translated: CSARTGGGTGELFF.

The V and J genes are TRBV29-1 and TRBJ2-1, with D perhaps matching TRBD2 (6 bases). V was trimmed by 7 bases and J by 0 bases, leaving 16 bases between them. The CDR3 runs 15 residues. Germline lookup yields CDR1 SQVTM and CDR2 ANQGSEA. The CDR3 sequence: CSAGGGGNSYNEQFF. CDR3 DNA: TGCAGCGCCGGGGGTGGCGGGAACTCCTACAATGAGCAGTTCTTC.

The rearrangement joins TRBV15 to TRBJ2-3; D is perhaps TRBD1 (6 bases). Deletions cut 0 bases from V and 0 bases from J, with 16 bases between. The CDR3 loop spans 18 amino acids. Per the germline V gene, CDR1 is LNHNV and CDR2 is YYDKDF (reference sequence). DNA for the CDR3: TGTGCCACCAGCAGAGATAGGGGGTTAGGCGGGAGCACAGATACGCAGTATTTT. This translates into CATSRDRGLGGSTDTQYF.

This sequence joins TRBV28 and TRBJ2-7, with D possibly being TRBD1 (6 bases). The CDR3 totals 13 residues. V gave up 6 bases and J gave up 5 bases, with 14 bases separating them. CDR1 MDHEN and CDR2 SYDVKM come from the germline V gene. CDR3 DNA: TGTGCCAGCAGCTCCGTCAGGGGTCACGAGCAGTACTTC. Translating it yields CASSSVRGHEQYF.

The V gene is TRBV6-5, the J gene TRBJ2-3; D possibly matches TRBD1 or TRBD2 (5 bases each). This CDR3 region has 15 residues. The germline V gene has CDR1 MNHEY and CDR2 SVGAGI. Trimming removed 0 bases at V and 7 bases at J, with 14 bases between. DNA for the CDR3: TGTGCCAGCAGTTACTCAACAGGACTCTATAATACGCAGTATTTT. Protein: CASSYSTGLYNTQYF.

This clonotype was detected many times. The chain links TRBV7-9 to TRBJ1-1, with 10 bases that match TRBD1. V lost 7 bases to trimming and J lost 3 bases; unmatched junction nucleotides: 8. Germline V CDR1 and CDR2: SEHNR, FQNEAQ (reference sequence). This CDR3 spans 15 amino acids. CDR3 in amino acids: CASKDRGLGDTEAFF. The CDR3 bases are TGTGCCAGCAAAGACAGGGGGCTAGGGGACACTGAAGCTTTCTTT.

This clonotype was counted between two and nine times. The rearrangement joins TRBV5-1 to TRBJ1-2; 7 bases fit TRBD1. Germline loops: CDR1 SGHRS, CDR2 YFSETQ. The CDR3 is made up of 13 amino acids. J gave up 6 bases and V 2 bases, and 4 bases lay outside the gene matches. Written as DNA, the CDR3 is TGCGCCAGCAGCTTATGGGACAGCGATGGCTACACCTTC. As protein: CASSLWDSDGYTF.

This clonotype turned up a few times. V usage is TRBV5-5 and J usage is TRBJ1-2; 9 bases map to TRBD1. After removal of 4 bases from V and 5 bases from J, the junction contained 6 bases not matched to a gene. This CDR3 has 14 residues. The germline V gene has CDR1 SGHKS and CDR2 YYEKEE (reference sequence). The CDR3 spells CASSTGQGVYGYTF. CDR3 sequence (DNA): TGTGCCAGCAGCACGGGACAGGGAGTGTATGGCTACACCTTC.

This clonotype turned up a few times. The chain combines TRBV20-1 with TRBJ1-6, with 8 bases matching TRBD1. The V segment lost 6 bases and the J segment 5 bases; nucleotides outside the gene matches: 6. Looked up from germline, CDR1 is DFQATT and CDR2 is SNEGSKA (reference sequence). The CDR3 covers 14 residues. Written as DNA, the CDR3 is TGCAGTGCCCCTTCGGACAGGGATAATTCACCCCTCCACTTT. It codes for CSAPSDRDNSPLHF.